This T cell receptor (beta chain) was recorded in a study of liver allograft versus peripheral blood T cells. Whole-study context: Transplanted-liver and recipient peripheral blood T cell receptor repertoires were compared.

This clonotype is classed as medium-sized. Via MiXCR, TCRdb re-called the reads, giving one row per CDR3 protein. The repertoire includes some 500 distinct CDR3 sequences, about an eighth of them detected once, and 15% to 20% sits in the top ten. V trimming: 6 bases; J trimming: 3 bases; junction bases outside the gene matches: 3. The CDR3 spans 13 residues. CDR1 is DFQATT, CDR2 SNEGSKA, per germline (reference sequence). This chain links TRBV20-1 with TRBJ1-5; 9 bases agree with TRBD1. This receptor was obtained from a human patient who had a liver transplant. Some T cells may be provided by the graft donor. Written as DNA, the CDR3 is TGCAGTGCATGGACAGGGGACAATCAGCCCCAGCATTTT. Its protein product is CSAWTGDNQPQHF.